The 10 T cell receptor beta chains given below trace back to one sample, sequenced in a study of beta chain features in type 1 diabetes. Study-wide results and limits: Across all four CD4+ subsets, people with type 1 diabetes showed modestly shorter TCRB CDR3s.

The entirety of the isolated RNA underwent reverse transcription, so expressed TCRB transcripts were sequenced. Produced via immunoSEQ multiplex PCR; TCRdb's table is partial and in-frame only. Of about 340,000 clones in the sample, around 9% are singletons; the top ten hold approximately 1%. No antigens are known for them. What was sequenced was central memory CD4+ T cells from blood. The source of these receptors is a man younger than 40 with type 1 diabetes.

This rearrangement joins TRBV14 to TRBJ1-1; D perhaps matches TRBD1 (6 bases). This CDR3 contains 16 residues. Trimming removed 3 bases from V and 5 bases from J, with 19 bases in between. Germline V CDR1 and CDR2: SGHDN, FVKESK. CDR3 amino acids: CASSQWTVAGGTEAFF. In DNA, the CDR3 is TGTGCCAGCAGCCAGTGGACAGTAGCCGGGGGGACTGAAGCTTTCTTT.

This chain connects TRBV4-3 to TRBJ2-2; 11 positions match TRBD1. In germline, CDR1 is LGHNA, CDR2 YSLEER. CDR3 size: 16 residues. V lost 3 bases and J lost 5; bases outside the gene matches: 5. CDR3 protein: CASSQDRGRHTGELFF. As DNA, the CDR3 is TGCGCCAGCAGCCAGGACAGGGGGCGACATACCGGGGAGCTGTTTTTT.

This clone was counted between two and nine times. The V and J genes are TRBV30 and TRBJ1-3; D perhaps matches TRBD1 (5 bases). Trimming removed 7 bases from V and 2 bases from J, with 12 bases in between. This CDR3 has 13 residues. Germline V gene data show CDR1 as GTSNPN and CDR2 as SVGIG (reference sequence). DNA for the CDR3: TGTGCCTTGCTTCAGGGAGCTGGAAACACCATATATTTT. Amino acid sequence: CALLQGAGNTIYF. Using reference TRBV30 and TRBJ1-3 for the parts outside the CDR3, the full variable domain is SQTIHQWPATLVQPVGSPLSLECTVEGTSNPNLYWYRQAAGRGLQLLFYSVGIGQISSEVPQNLSASRPQDRQFILSSKKLLLSDSGFYLCALLQGAGNTIYFGEGSWLTVV.

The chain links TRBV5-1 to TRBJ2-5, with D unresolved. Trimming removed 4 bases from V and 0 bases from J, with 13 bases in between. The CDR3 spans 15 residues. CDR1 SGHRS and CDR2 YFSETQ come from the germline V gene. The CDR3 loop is CASSPSGQYQETQYF. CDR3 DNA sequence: TGCGCCAGCAGCCCATCGGGTCAGTACCAAGAGACCCAGTACTTC.

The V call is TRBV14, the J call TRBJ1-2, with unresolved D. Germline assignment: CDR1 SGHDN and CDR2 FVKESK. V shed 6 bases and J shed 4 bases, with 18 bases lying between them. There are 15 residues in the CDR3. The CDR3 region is CASSPSTLPGYGYTF. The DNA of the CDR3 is TGTGCCAGCAGTCCAAGCACCCTCCCGGGCTATGGCTACACCTTC.

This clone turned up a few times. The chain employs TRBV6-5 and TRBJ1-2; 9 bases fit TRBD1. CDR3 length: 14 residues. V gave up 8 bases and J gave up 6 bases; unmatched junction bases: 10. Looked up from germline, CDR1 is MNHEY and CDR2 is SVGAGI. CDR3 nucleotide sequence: TGTGCCAGCTCCTCCCGGGACAGGGTGGATGGCTACACCTTC. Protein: CASSSRDRVDGYTF.

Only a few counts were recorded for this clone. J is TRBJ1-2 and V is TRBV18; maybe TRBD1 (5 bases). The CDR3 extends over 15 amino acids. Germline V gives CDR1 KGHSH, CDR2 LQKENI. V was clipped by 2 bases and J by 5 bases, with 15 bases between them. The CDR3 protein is CASSPSQDSPYGYTF. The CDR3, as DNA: TGTGCCAGCTCACCATCCCAAGACAGCCCATATGGCTACACCTTC.

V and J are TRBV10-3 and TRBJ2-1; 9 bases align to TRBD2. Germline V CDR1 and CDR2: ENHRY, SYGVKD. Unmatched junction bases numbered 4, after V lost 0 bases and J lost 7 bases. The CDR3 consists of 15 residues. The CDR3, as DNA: TGTGCCATCAGTGAGTCGACTAGCGGTTCTAATGAGCAGTTCTTC. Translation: CAISESTSGSNEQFF.

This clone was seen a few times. In DNA form, the CDR3 reads TGCAGCGTCCTCCTTTTAACTGAATACGAGCAGTACTTC. Its protein is CSVLLLTEYEQYF. This chain joins TRBV29-1 and TRBJ2-7; the D is unclear. V shed 6 bases and J shed 4 bases, with 16 bases lying between them. The CDR3 is 13 residues long. Germline CDR1 is SQVTM and CDR2 is ANQGSEA.

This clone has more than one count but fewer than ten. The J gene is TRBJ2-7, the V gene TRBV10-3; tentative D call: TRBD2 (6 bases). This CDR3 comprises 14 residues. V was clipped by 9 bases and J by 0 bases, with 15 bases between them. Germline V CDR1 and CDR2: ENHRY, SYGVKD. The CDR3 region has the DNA TGTGCCATAAGGGACTTTCCAATCTCCTACGAGCAGTACTTC. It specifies CAIRDFPISYEQYF.